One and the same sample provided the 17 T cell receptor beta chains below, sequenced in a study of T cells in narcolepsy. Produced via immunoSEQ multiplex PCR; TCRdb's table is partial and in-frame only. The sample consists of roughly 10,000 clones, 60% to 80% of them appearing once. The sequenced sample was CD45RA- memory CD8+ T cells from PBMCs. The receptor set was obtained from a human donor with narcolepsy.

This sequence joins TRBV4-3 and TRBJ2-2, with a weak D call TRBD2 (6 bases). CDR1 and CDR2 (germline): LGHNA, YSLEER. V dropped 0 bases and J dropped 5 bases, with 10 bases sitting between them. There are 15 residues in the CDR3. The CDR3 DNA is TGCGCCAGCAGCCAAGATCTTGGAGGGACCGGGGAGCTGTTTTTT. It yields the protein CASSQDLGGTGELFF.

CDR3 region: CASSEALYTF. Written as DNA, the CDR3 is TGTGCCAGCAGTGAAGCCCTATACACCTTC. This chain links TRBV6-1 with TRBJ1-2; D gene uncertain. From germline, CDR1 is MNHNS and CDR2 SASEGT. The CDR3 sequence is 10 residues long. The V end was cut by 0 bases, the J end by 11 bases, with 4 bases between.

CDR3 in amino acids: CASSLIDRGYYNEQFF. As DNA, the CDR3 is TGTGCCAGCAGCTTGATAGACAGGGGGTACTACAATGAGCAGTTCTTC. This chain connects TRBV11-2 to TRBJ2-1; 9 bases agree with TRBD1. The junction had 6 bases not matched to a gene; V was cut back by 3 bases and J by 3 bases. This CDR3 comprises 16 residues. Germline V CDR1 and CDR2: SGHAT, FQNNGV. The variable domain in full, with the rest retrieved from reference TRBV11-2 and TRBJ2-1, is EAGVAQSPRYKIIEKRQSVAFWCNPISGHATLYWYQQILGQGPKLLIQFQNNGVVDDSQLPKDRFSAERLKGVDSTLKIQPAKLEDSAVYLCASSLIDRGYYNEQFFGPGTRLTVL.

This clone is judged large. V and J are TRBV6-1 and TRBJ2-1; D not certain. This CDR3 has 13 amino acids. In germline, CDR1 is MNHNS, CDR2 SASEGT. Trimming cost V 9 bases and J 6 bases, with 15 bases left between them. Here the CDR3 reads CASNGYTINEQFF. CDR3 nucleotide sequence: TGTGCCAGTAACGGATATACCATCAATGAGCAGTTCTTC.

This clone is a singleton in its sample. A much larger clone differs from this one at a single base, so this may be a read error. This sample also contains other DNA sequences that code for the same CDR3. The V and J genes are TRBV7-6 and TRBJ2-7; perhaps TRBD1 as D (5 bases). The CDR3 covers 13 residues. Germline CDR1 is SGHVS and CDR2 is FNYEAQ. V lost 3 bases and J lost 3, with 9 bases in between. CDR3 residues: CASSLAGHYEQYF. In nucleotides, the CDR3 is TGTGCCAGCAGCTTGGCCGGACACTACGAGCAGTACTTC.

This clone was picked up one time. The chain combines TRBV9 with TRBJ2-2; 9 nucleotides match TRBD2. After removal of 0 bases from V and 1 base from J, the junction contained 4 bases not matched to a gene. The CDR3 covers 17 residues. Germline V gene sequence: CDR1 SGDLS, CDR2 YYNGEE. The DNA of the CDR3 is TGTGCCAGCAGCGTAGACGCGACTAGCGGGAACACCGGGGAGCTGTTTTTT. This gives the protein CASSVDATSGNTGELFF.

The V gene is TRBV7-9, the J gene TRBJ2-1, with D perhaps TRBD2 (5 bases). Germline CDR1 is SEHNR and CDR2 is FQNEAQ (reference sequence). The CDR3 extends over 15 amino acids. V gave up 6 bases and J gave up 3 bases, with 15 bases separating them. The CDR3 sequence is CASSSPSGNYNEQFF. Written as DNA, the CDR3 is TGTGCCAGCAGTTCACCAAGCGGAAACTACAATGAGCAGTTCTTC.

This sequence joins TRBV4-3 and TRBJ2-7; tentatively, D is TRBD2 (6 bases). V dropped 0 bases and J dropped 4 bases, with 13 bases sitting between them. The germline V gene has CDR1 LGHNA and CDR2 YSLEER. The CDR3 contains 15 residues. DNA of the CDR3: TGCGCCAGCAGCCAAGATGACCTAGCGAATTACGAGCAGTACTTC. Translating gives CASSQDDLANYEQYF.

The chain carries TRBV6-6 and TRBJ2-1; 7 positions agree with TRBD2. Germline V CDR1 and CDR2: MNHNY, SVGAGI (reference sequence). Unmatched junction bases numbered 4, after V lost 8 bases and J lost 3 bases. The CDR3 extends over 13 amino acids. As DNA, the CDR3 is TGTGCCAGCTTCGGCGGGAGCTACAATGAGCAGTTCTTC. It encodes CASFGGSYNEQFF.

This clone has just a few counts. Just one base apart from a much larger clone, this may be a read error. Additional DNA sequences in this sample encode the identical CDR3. The chain's CDR3 is CASSFAGAYEQYF. The CDR3 nucleotides are TGTGCCAGCAGCTTCGCAGGCGCCTACGAGCAGTACTTC. The rearrangement uses TRBV7-9 and TRBJ2-7; D is unresolved. There are 13 residues in the CDR3. CDR1 is SEHNR and CDR2 is FQNEAQ in the germline V gene (reference sequence). V shed 3 bases and J shed 2 bases, with 8 bases lying between them.

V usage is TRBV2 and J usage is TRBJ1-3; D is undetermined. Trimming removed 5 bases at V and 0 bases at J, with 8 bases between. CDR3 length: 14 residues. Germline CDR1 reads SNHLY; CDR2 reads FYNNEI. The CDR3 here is CASSPDNSGNTIYF. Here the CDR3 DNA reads TGTGCCAGCAGTCCAGATAACTCTGGAAACACCATATATTTT.

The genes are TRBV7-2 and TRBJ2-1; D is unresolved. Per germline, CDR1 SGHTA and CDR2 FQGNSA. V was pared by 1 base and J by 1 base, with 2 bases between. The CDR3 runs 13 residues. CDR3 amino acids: CASSLDSYNEQFF. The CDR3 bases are TGTGCCAGCAGCTTAGATTCCTACAATGAGCAGTTCTTC.

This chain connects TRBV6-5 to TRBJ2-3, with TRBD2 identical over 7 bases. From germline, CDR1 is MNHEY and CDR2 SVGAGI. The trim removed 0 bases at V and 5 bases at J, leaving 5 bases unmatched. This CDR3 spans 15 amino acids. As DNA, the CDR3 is TGTGCCAGCAGTTACTCGGGGGGGTCCGTAGATACGCAGTATTTT. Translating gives CASSYSGGSVDTQYF.

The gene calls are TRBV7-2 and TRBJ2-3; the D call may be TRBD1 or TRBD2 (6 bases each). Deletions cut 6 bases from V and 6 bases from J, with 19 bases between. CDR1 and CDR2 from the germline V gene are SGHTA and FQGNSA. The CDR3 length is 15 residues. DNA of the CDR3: TGTGCCAGCAGTCAGTGGGGGCGGGGAGAGGATACGCAGTATTTT. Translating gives CASSQWGRGEDTQYF. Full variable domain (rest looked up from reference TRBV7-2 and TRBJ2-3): GAGVSQSPSNKVTEKGKDVELRCDPISGHTALYWYRQSLGQGLEFLIYFQGNSAPDKSGLPSDRFSAERTGGSVSTLTIQRTQQEDSAVYLCASSQWGRGEDTQYFGPGTRLTVL.

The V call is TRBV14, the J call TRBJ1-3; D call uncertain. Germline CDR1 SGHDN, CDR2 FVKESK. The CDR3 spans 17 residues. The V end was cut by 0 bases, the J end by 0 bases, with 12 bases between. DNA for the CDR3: TGTGCCAGCAGCCAAGAGTTCCGGGTTAGCTCTGGAAACACCATATATTTT. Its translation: CASSQEFRVSSGNTIYF.

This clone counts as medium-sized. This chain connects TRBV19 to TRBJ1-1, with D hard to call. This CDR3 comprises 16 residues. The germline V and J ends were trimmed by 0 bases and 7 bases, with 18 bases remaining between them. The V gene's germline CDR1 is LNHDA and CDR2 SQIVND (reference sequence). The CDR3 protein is CASSIDPNTARHEAFF. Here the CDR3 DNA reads TGTGCCAGTAGTATAGATCCCAATACTGCCCGCCATGAAGCTTTCTTT.

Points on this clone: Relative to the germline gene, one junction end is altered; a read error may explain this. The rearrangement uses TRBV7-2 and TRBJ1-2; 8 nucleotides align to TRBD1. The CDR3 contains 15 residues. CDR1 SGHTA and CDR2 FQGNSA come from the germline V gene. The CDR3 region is CASSLDPAGGYCYTF. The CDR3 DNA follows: TGTGCCAGCAGCTTAGATCCGGCAGGGGGCTATTGCTACACCTTC.